A selection of T cell receptor beta chains follows, all from one sample in a study of identical twins. Using its own MiXCR run on the 5' RACE reads, TCRdb lists one record per CDR3 protein. The table has about 720,000 distinct CDR3 sequences, around 8.3% seen once. These data also featured in a second study, about yellow fever vaccine responses in identical twins.

Sequenced sample: PBMCs. These receptors all come from a woman aged 18-29 years in good health. Both conserved end residues are part of each CDR3. The D gene is left open where the match is weak. Clone size is not always given. Where it is, it says once, few, many or a class for expanded clones.

>TRBV15|TRBJ2-1|NA|NA
TGTGCCACCAGCAGCCTCTCGTATGGGGGGGGCGGTTCGCATGAGCAGTTCTTC
CATSSLSYGGGGSHEQFF
>TRBV15|TRBJ2-2|TRBD1|NA
TGTGCCACCAGCAGGACCCTCGCAAGGGCAGGGGGCTCCGGGGAGCTGTTTTTT
CATSRTLARAGGSGELFF
>TRBV30|TRBJ2-5|TRBD1|few
TGTGCCTGGAGTGCAGGGGGATTTAAAGAGACCCAGTACTTC
CAWSAGGFKETQYF
>TRBV18|TRBJ2-7|TRBD2|NA
TGTGCCAGCTCACCAGTTGTCGTCGCGGGAGGGCCCTACGAGCAGTACTTC
CASSPVVVAGGPYEQYF
>TRBV11-2|TRBJ2-1|TRBD2|NA
TGTGCCAGCAGCTTAGGTCTCGGACTAGCGGGAGGGCTCGACAATGAGCAGTTCTTC
CASSLGLGLAGGLDNEQFF
>TRBV6-2/TRBV6-3|TRBJ2-7|TRBD2|NA
TGTGCCAGCAGAACTCCTACGGGGGGGACACCTTACGAGCAGTACTTC
CASRTPTGGTPYEQYF
>TRBV29-1|TRBJ2-1|NA|few
TGCAGCGTTGCTCTCCCGGGGAGCTACAATGAGCAGTTCTTC
CSVALPGSYNEQFF
>TRBV7-9|TRBJ1-5|NA|NA
TGTGCCAGCAGCTTTGCGGGGGACCCCAATCAGCCCCAGCATTTT
CASSFAGDPNQPQHF
>TRBV3-1|TRBJ2-7|NA|NA
TGTGCCAGCAGCCAAGGGGTCACCTTCTACGAGCAGTACTTC
CASSQGVTFYEQYF
>TRBV28|TRBJ2-2|NA|few
TGTGCCAGCAGCCCTTTGAGTTCGGTAGGGACCGGGGAGCTGTTTTTT
CASSPLSSVGTGELFF
>TRBV25-1|TRBJ2-7|TRBD1|many
TGTGCCAGCAGTCAACAGGGGAGCTCCTACGAGCAGTACTTC
CASSQQGSSYEQYF
>TRBV28|TRBJ2-5|NA|few
TGTGCCACCGAGGGACCATTGGAGACCCAGTACTTC
CATEGPLETQYF
>TRBV20-1|TRBJ2-1|TRBD1|many
TGCAGTGCGGTACAGGGGCGCCCGTACAATGAGCAGTTCTTC
CSAVQGRPYNEQFF
>TRBV3-1|TRBJ1-3|NA|few
TGTGCCAGCAGCCAAGCGAACACTGACTCTGGAAACACCATGTATTTT
CASSQANTDSGNTMYF
>TRBV12-3/TRBV12-4|TRBJ2-7|NA|many
TGTGCCAGCAGTTTATATACAGGGTGGTACTCCTACGAGCAGTACTTC
CASSLYTGWYSYEQYF
>TRBV7-8|TRBJ2-2|TRBD2|NA
TGTGCCAGCAGCTTAGATGGCGGGAGTTATACCGGGGAGCTGTTTTTT
CASSLDGGSYTGELFF
>TRBV27|TRBJ2-7|TRBD2|NA
TGTGCCAGCAGTTTAACTAGCGGTTTGGAGCAGTACTTC
CASSLTSGLEQYF
>TRBV7-9|TRBJ1-5|NA|few
TGTGCCAGCAGCTTGGACCATCAGCCCCAGCATTTT
CASSLDHQPQHF
>TRBV27|TRBJ2-1|NA|few
TGTGCCAGCAGATACCCAGGGTCGGGTCTCAATGAGCAGTTCTTC
CASRYPGSGLNEQFF
>TRBV27|TRBJ2-7|NA|few
TGTGCCAGCAGTTTATCTCCAGGGATTGGCGAGCAGTACTTC
CASSLSPGIGEQYF
>TRBV28|TRBJ1-4|NA|NA
TGTGCCAGCAGTTTACGGAGAGCAACTAATGAAAAACTGTTTTTT
CASSLRRATNEKLFF
>TRBV6-2/TRBV6-3|TRBJ1-1|NA|many
TGTGCCAGTCATCCGGGACCTCTATCCGAAGCTTTCTTT
CASHPGPLSEAFF
>TRBV7-9|TRBJ2-1|NA|NA
TGTGCCAGCAGCTTAACGCGTTCGGTTGAGCAGTTCTTC
CASSLTRSVEQFF
>TRBV20-1|TRBJ2-7|TRBD2|many
TGCAGTGCCGGAAGACTAGCGGGAGATTCTAGCGAGCAGTACTTC
CSAGRLAGDSSEQYF
>TRBV11-2|TRBJ1-1|NA|NA
TGTGCCAGCAGCTTTACCCCAGGGGTACCCACTGAAGCTTTCTTT
CASSFTPGVPTEAFF
>TRBV20-1|TRBJ2-7|NA|many
TGCAGTGCGTATTCCCGGACAGCCAGCTCCTACGAGCAGTACTTC
CSAYSRTASSYEQYF
>TRBV18|TRBJ2-3|NA|few
TGTGCCAGCTCACCACCTGCGAGTTTCCCTCCATACACGCAGTATTTT
CASSPPASFPPYTQYF
>TRBV5-1|TRBJ2-7|NA|NA
TGCGCCAGCAGCTGGGGGACAGAACGGGGGGAGCAGTACTTC
CASSWGTERGEQYF
>TRBV20-1|TRBJ2-1|TRBD2|few
TGCAGTGCTAGCGTTCCGGGACTAGCGGGCAATGAGCAGTTCTTC
CSASVPGLAGNEQFF
>TRBV6-5|TRBJ2-3|TRBD2|NA
TGTGCCAGCAGTTATACTAGCGGGGGTCGCACAGATACGCAGTATTTT
CASSYTSGGRTDTQYF
>TRBV11-2|TRBJ2-7|TRBD2|few
TGTGCCAGCAGCTCACCACGCCCTAGCGGGGGGCACCCCTACGAGCAGTACTTC
CASSSPRPSGGHPYEQYF
>TRBV7-8|TRBJ2-7|TRBD2|few
TGTGCCAGCAGCTTAGTGGTTGGACGGGGGGGATACGAGCAGTACTTC
CASSLVVGRGGYEQYF